This passage covers 5 T cell receptor beta chains from one sample sequenced in a study of T cell repertoires in cytomegalovirus infection. MiXCR, run by TCRdb on the reads, gives a single entry per CDR3 protein. The sample contains approximately 110,000 distinct CDR3 sequences, around 40% of which appear only once. These TCRs are of unknown antigen specificity. The source was CD8+ T cells from cultured PBMCs, collected from culture after CMV antigen stimulation. These receptors came from a human donor in good health (CMV status not recorded). Some clones in this sample may be carry-over from other donors' samples.

The chain joins TRBV20-1 to TRBJ1-1, with a weak D call TRBD1 (5 bases). CDR3 length: 11 residues. CDR1 DFQATT and CDR2 SNEGSKA come from the germline V gene (reference sequence). Deletions cut 2 bases from V and 8 bases from J, with 9 bases between. CDR3: CSARLGEEAFF. The CDR3 bases are TGCAGTGCTAGATTGGGGGAGGAAGCTTTCTTT.

This clonotype was counted only a few times. This chain links TRBV25-1 with TRBJ2-2; D is possibly TRBD1 (6 bases). There are 14 residues in the CDR3. V lost 4 bases, J lost 5 bases, and 11 bases lay in between. Germline V CDR1 and CDR2: MGHDK, SYGVNS. CDR3 sequence (DNA): TGTGCCAGCAGTGTGGGGGCGCGGACCGGGGAGCTGTTTTTT. This translates into CASSVGARTGELFF.

The rearrangement joins TRBV7-9 to TRBJ2-5; TRBD2 matches 12 bases. There are 16 residues in the CDR3. V gave up 6 bases and J gave up 0 bases; unmatched junction bases: 5. Looked up from germline, CDR1 is SEHNR and CDR2 is FQNEAQ (reference sequence). The CDR3 is CASRQTSGGYQETQYF. CDR3 sequence (DNA): TGTGCCAGCAGACAGACTAGCGGGGGTTACCAAGAGACCCAGTACTTC.

The genes are TRBV6-6 and TRBJ1-2; D is unresolved. Germline V lookup: CDR1 MNHNY, CDR2 SVGAGI (reference sequence). V lost 1 base and J 6 bases, leaving 0 bases between the germline ends. The CDR3 is 10 residues long. The CDR3 DNA reads as TGTGCCAGCAGTTACTATGGCTACACCTTC. Translated, it gives CASSYYGYTF.

The rearrangement uses TRBV7-2 and TRBJ1-1, with D possibly matching TRBD1 (6 bases). The V gene's germline CDR1 is SGHTA and CDR2 FQGNSA. The CDR3 extends over 16 amino acids. The ends were cut back, 1 base at V and 4 bases at J, with 16 bases in the middle. The CDR3 DNA follows: TGTGCCAGCAGCTTAGAGGAGAGGGGGGTGGGCACTGAAGCTTTCTTT. Amino acid sequence: CASSLEERGVGTEAFF.